This TCR beta chain was observed in a study of metastatic and nonmetastatic thyroid tumors. Study details: Malignant thyroid and benign thyroid patients provided blood and tumor or nodule tissue whose repertoires were compared. The study's findings and limits: Reportedly, malignant thyroid tumors had significantly higher TCR beta diversity than benign nodules, in blood and tumor.

J lost 1 base, V lost 3 bases, and 6 bases had no gene match. CDR1 and CDR2 from the germline V gene are DFQATT and SNEGSKA (reference sequence). There are 14 residues in the CDR3. Relative to its sample, this clone is medium-sized. The antigen remains undetermined. TCRdb re-called the PCR reads via MiXCR. The repertoire includes 7,500 to 10,000 clones, roughly 24% of them detected once, and around 14% sits in the top ten. The entire patient cohort was treatment-naive prior to thyroid surgery. The gene calls are TRBV20-1 and TRBJ2-7; 7 bases agree with TRBD2. Source material: adjacent normal tissue. The sequence was collected from a female donor with papillary thyroid cancer or a benign thyroid nodule (not recorded which). Some clones in this sample may be carry-over from other donors' samples. CDR3 amino acids: CSARPGLQSYEQYF. CDR3 nucleotides: TGCAGTGCTAGGCCGGGACTACAATCCTACGAGCAGTACTTC.